These 28 T cell receptor beta chains originate from one sample sequenced in a study (dated by TCRdb to the mid-2010s). The library was generated by RT-PCR. The instrument was an Illumina MiSeq. TCRdb's own reprocessing of the public reads used fastp at Q25 and MiXCR and kept productive beta chains. Rows matching on CDR3 protein sequence are summarized as one entry with the most common DNA and genes. This sample holds 650,000 to 800,000 distinct CDR3 sequences; over 12% were observed only once. The ten biggest clones cover 3% to 4.5% of the sample. The sequenced material came from memory CD4+ T cells from blood. These receptors all come from a female donor in good health, serving as a healthy control.

The chain joins TRBV5-6 to TRBJ1-1; the match to TRBD1 covers 7 bases. V shed 1 base, J shed 4 bases, and the junction held 4 bases outside the gene matches. Germline V gene sequence: CDR1 SGHDT, CDR2 YYEEEE. The CDR3 has 14 amino acids. The CDR3 sequence: CASSLRAGGTEAFF. The CDR3 DNA reads as TGTGCCAGCAGCTTGAGAGCAGGGGGCACTGAAGCTTTCTTT.

This clonotype was detected a few times. V and J are TRBV7-8 and TRBJ2-7; tentatively, D is TRBD2 (5 bases). CDR1 is SGHVS and CDR2 is FQNEAQ in the germline V gene. The CDR3 has 12 residues. The V end was cut by 3 bases, the J end by 9 bases, with 12 bases between. CDR3: CASSFVKGGQYF. The CDR3 bases are TGTGCCAGCAGCTTCGTCAAAGGAGGGCAGTACTTC.

V usage is TRBV6-5 and J usage is TRBJ1-6; no firm D call. The CDR3 is 14 residues long. V lost 2 bases and J 7 bases, leaving 9 bases between the germline ends. Germline lookup yields CDR1 MNHEY and CDR2 SVGAGI. The CDR3, as DNA: TGTGCCAGCAGTTACGACCCGCGAAATTCACCCCTCCACTTT. As protein: CASSYDPRNSPLHF.

There are a few counts of this clonotype. The chain links TRBV4-2 to TRBJ2-7; TRBD1 matches 8 bases. This CDR3 is 16 amino acids long. Germline V gene data show CDR1 as LGHNA and CDR2 as YNFKEQ. The J segment lost 3 bases and the V segment lost 1 base, leaving 8 bases of the junction unmatched. The CDR3 bases are TGTGCCAGCAGCCAAGGGGTCGGACAGGGTATCTACGAGCAGTACTTC. It is translated as CASSQGVGQGIYEQYF.

This clonotype has just a few counts. The chain is built from TRBV15 and TRBJ1-2; D is undetermined. V lost 5 bases and J 5 bases, leaving 18 bases between the germline ends. CDR1 is LNHNV and CDR2 is YYDKDF in the germline V gene (reference sequence). CDR3 length: 15 amino acids. The CDR3: CATSQPPPGRYGYTF. The CDR3 nucleotides read TGTGCCACCAGCCAGCCCCCTCCCGGCCGTTATGGCTACACCTTC.

The V and J genes are TRBV6-5 and TRBJ2-2; TRBD2 matches at 12 bases. V dropped 6 bases and J dropped 1; count of bases not matched to a gene: 6. Germline CDR1 is MNHEY and CDR2 is SVGAGI. This CDR3 is built from 17 residues. The DNA for the CDR3 is TGTGCCAGCAGCCTTGGACTAGCGGGGCTGAACACCGGGGAGCTGTTTTTT. Translated, it gives CASSLGLAGLNTGELFF.

The chain combines TRBV4-2 with TRBJ2-1, with a possible D match to TRBD2 (5 bases). CDR1 is LGHNA and CDR2 is YNFKEQ in the germline V gene. This CDR3 has 15 amino acids. V lost 3 bases and J lost 2, with 11 bases in between. CDR3: CASSQEAVTYNEQFF. The CDR3 region has the DNA TGTGCCAGCAGCCAGGAGGCGGTAACCTACAATGAGCAGTTCTTC.

There are a few counts of this clonotype. The V gene is TRBV20-1, the J gene TRBJ2-5, with D uncertain. CDR3 length: 15 amino acids. Germline lookup yields CDR1 DFQATT and CDR2 SNEGSKA (reference sequence). V dropped 6 bases and J dropped 4 bases, with 21 bases sitting between them. The chain's CDR3 is CSAPSAQTARETQYF. CDR3 nucleotides: TGCAGTGCGCCATCCGCGCAGACGGCGCGAGAGACCCAGTACTTC.

This clonotype was seen a few times. J is TRBJ2-6 and V is TRBV7-6; D is possibly TRBD1 or TRBD2 (5 bases each). V lost 5 bases and J lost 4, with 24 bases in between. The CDR3 runs to 19 residues. Germline V gene sequence: CDR1 SGHVS, CDR2 FNYEAQ. CDR3 sequence: CASSPPLGTAPIGANVLTF. CDR3 bases: TGTGCCAGCAGCCCTCCCCTGGGGACGGCCCCCATCGGGGCCAACGTCCTGACTTTC.

This clonotype was counted between two and nine times. The V call is TRBV28, the J call TRBJ2-7; 7 nucleotides align to TRBD2. CDR3 size: 14 residues. V was clipped by 2 bases and J by 5 bases; unmatched bases: 6. Per the germline V gene, CDR1 is MDHEN and CDR2 is SYDVKM. The CDR3 spells CASSLRLAQDEQYF. The CDR3 nucleotides read TGTGCCAGCAGTTTACGACTAGCACAAGACGAGCAGTACTTC.

This clonotype was recorded at least ten times. The chain links TRBV12-3 or TRBV12-4 to TRBJ1-2, with TRBD1 matching over 7 bases. The V and J ends lost 5 bases and 5 bases, in that order; junction bases with no gene match: 8. The CDR3 sequence is 14 residues long. CDR3: CASSPDRAGYGYTF. The CDR3 DNA sequence: TGTGCCAGCAGTCCCGACAGGGCTGGGTATGGCTACACCTTC.

There are a few counts of this clonotype. This chain joins TRBV28 and TRBJ1-2, with no clear D. V was trimmed by 7 bases and J by 4 bases, leaving 16 bases between them. The germline V gene encodes CDR1 MDHEN and CDR2 SYDVKM. The CDR3 has 14 residues. The CDR3 protein is CASTRLGISYGYTF. Here the CDR3 DNA reads TGTGCCAGCACCCGATTAGGTATAAGCTATGGCTACACCTTC.

This clonotype was detected a few times. CDR3 in DNA: TGTGCCAGCAGCCCACTACTCCGGGACAGGGGTCCTCACGAGCAGTACTTC. It encodes CASSPLLRDRGPHEQYF. The chain has TRBV5-6 and TRBJ2-7, with 10 bases fitting TRBD1. V lost 4 bases, J lost 5 bases, and 15 bases stayed unmatched. Germline CDR1 is SGHDT and CDR2 is YYEEEE. The length of the CDR3 is 17 residues.

This clonotype turned up a few times. This chain joins TRBV20-1 and TRBJ1-1; the D gene is possibly TRBD1 (5 bases). Germline values: CDR1 DFQATT, CDR2 SNEGSKA (reference sequence). CDR3 length: 12 residues. The V gene lost 3 bases and the J gene lost 4 bases, with 9 bases spanning the gap. CDR3 region: CSASGGVTEAFF. In nucleotides, the CDR3 is TGCAGTGCTAGCGGAGGGGTCACTGAAGCTTTCTTT.

V is TRBV27 and J is TRBJ2-6, with 11 bases fitting TRBD1. The CDR3 is made up of 18 amino acids. V dropped 6 bases and J dropped 0; count of bases not matched to a gene: 7. Germline V gene lookup returns CDR1 MNHEY and CDR2 SMNVEV (reference sequence). CDR3 DNA: TGTGCCAGCAGCTACCGGGACAGGGGGAACTCTGGGGCCAACGTCCTGACTTTC. Translation gives CASSYRDRGNSGANVLTF.

The rearrangement joins TRBV4-2 to TRBJ2-5; 7 nucleotides align to TRBD2. The germline gives CDR1 LGHNA, CDR2 YNFKEQ. J gave up 2 bases and V 0 bases, and 9 bases lay outside the gene matches. This CDR3 region has 17 residues. CDR3 residues: CASSQDPRTRRQETQYF. Written as DNA, the CDR3 is TGTGCCAGCAGCCAAGATCCAAGGACTAGAAGGCAAGAGACCCAGTACTTC.

V is TRBV7-2 and J is TRBJ2-7, with no clear D. Germline V gives CDR1 SGHTA, CDR2 FQGNSA. Trimming stripped 5 bases from V and 4 bases from J, with 12 bases between. The CDR3 runs to 13 residues. CDR3 sequence: CASSRRTNYEQYF. The DNA of the CDR3 is TGTGCCAGCAGCCGCAGGACCAATTACGAGCAGTACTTC.

This chain connects TRBV20-1 to TRBJ2-7, with 15 nucleotides matching TRBD2. The CDR3 contains 13 residues. CDR1 and CDR2 (germline): DFQATT, SNEGSKA (reference sequence). V gave up 7 bases and J gave up 7 bases; unmatched junction bases: 5. The CDR3: CSVPGLAGGEQYF. DNA for the CDR3: TGCAGTGTCCCGGGACTAGCGGGAGGTGAGCAGTACTTC.

This clonotype turned up a few times. The rearrangement uses TRBV15 and TRBJ2-7, with D perhaps matching TRBD2 (6 bases). The germline V gene encodes CDR1 LNHNV and CDR2 YYDKDF (reference sequence). This CDR3 comprises 13 residues. Between the trimmed V and J ends, which lost 3 bases and 3 bases, there was a span of 9 bases. CDR3 sequence: CATSSRRGYEQYF. The CDR3 region has the DNA TGTGCCACCAGCAGCCGGAGGGGCTACGAGCAGTACTTC.

The rearrangement links TRBV2 to TRBJ2-1, with 12 bases lining up with TRBD2. Unmatched junction bases numbered 5, after V lost 6 bases and J lost 5 bases. The CDR3 covers 15 residues. Germline V lookup: CDR1 SNHLY, CDR2 FYNNEI. The CDR3 DNA reads as TGTGCCAGCAGGGGCCGGACTAGCGGGGACAATGAGCAGTTCTTC. This codes for CASRGRTSGDNEQFF.

This clonotype was observed a few times. The chain is built from TRBV7-2 and TRBJ2-1, with D perhaps TRBD2 (6 bases). Germline-derived CDR1 and CDR2 are SGHTA and FQGNSA. The CDR3 length is 16 residues. Trimming took off 6 bases at V and 4 bases at J, with 19 bases between the two ends. CDR3 amino acids: CASSLRGTLGYNEQFF. CDR3 coding DNA: TGTGCCAGCAGTCTACGCGGGACCCTGGGGTACAATGAGCAGTTCTTC.

The chain joins TRBV5-1 to TRBJ2-1; TRBD2 aligns across 9 bases. Germline CDR1 reads SGHRS; CDR2 reads YFSETQ. Losses at the gene ends were 6 bases for V and 5 bases for J; bases not matched to a gene: 3. CDR3 length equals 13 residues. CDR3 DNA sequence: TGCGCCAGCACAGCGGGAGGCGACAATGAGCAGTTCTTC. This codes for CASTAGGDNEQFF.

Concerning this clonotype: Possible read error: a much larger clone is one base away. The chain recombines TRBV7-3 with TRBJ1-2; tentative D call: TRBD1 (5 bases). CDR3 length equals 14 residues. V was cut by 5 bases and J by 7 bases, with 17 bases left in between. Germline V gene sequence: CDR1 SGHTA, CDR2 FQGTGA. CDR3 in amino acids: CASSLDASQGGYTF. The CDR3 nucleotides are TGTGCCAGCAGCCTAGACGCCTCGCAGGGTGGCTACACCTTC.

The V and J genes are TRBV20-1 and TRBJ2-3, with D possibly matching TRBD1 (5 bases). Germline values: CDR1 DFQATT, CDR2 SNEGSKA (reference sequence). Trimming removed 0 bases at V and 2 bases at J, with 12 bases between. This CDR3 is built from 15 residues. The CDR3 reads CSARDPGRDTDTQYF. The CDR3 DNA is TGCAGTGCTAGAGATCCCGGCAGGGACACAGATACGCAGTATTTT.

The chain has TRBV5-1 and TRBJ2-1; D not certain. Germline lookup yields CDR1 SGHRS and CDR2 YFSETQ. The V gene lost 0 bases and the J gene lost 6 bases, with 7 bases spanning the gap. The CDR3 runs 13 residues. The CDR3: CASSLAGTNEQFF. The CDR3, as DNA: TGCGCCAGCAGCTTGGCTGGAACCAATGAGCAGTTCTTC.

This clonotype was recorded at least ten times. V usage is TRBV7-2 and J usage is TRBJ2-7; 10 bases agree with TRBD2. CDR1 is SGHTA, CDR2 FQGNSA, per germline. CDR3 length equals 15 residues. V was clipped by 5 bases and J by 7 bases; unmatched bases: 11. CDR3 region: CASSSPSGRPQEQYF. The CDR3 DNA sequence: TGTGCCAGCAGCAGCCCTAGCGGGAGACCACAAGAGCAGTACTTC.

This clonotype was observed a few times. The chain links TRBV4-2 to TRBJ1-6, with D unclear. Germline V CDR1 and CDR2: LGHNA, YNFKEQ. With 5 bases removed from V and 6 bases from J, the gap between germline ends came to 8 bases. The CDR3 runs to 13 residues. Here the CDR3 DNA reads TGTGCCAGCAGCGAAGGCGGTAATTCACCCCTCCACTTT. Translation gives CASSEGGNSPLHF.

This clonotype has ten or more counts. The genes are TRBV7-9 and TRBJ1-3; D unclear. V lost 8 bases and J lost 0, with 8 bases in between. The CDR3 loop spans 13 amino acids. Germline CDR1 is SEHNR and CDR2 is FQNEAQ (reference sequence). CDR3 nucleotide sequence: TGTGCCAGCGCGGTCGCCTCTGGAAACACCATATATTTT. Protein: CASAVASGNTIYF.